This TCR beta chain is from a study of cytomegalovirus exposure and HLA in healthy donors. It was with 60 Vbeta and 13 Jbeta primers that the PCR ran. Assay used: immunoSEQ multiplex PCR; TCRdb lists only in-frame clones, some missing. The data contain around 180,000 clones, around 77% of them singletons. V was pared by 5 bases and J by 7 bases, with 12 bases between. There are 13 residues in the CDR3. Germline CDR1 SGHTA, CDR2 FQGNSA. The receptor was derived from a man aged 55 to 70 in good health and CMV-seronegative. The chain employs TRBV7-2 and TRBJ2-1, with D possibly matching TRBD1 (6 bases). The specimen sequenced was PBMCs. The CDR3 DNA reads TGTGCCAGCAGCACGACAGGCCCAAATGAGCAGTTCTTC. This sequence encodes CASSTTGPNEQFF.